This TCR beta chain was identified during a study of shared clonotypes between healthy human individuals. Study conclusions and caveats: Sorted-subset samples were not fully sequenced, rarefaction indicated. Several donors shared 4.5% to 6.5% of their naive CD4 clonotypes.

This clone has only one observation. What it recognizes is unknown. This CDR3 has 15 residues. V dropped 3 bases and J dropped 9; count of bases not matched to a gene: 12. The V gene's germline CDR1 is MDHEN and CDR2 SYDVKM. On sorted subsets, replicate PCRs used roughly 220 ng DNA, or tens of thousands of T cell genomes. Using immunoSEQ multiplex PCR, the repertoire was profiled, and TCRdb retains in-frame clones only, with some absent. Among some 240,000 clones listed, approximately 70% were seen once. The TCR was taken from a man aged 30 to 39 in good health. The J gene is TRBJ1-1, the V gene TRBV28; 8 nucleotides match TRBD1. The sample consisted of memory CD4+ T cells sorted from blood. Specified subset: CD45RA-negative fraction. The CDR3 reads CASSFFSRDRHKAFF. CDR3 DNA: TGTGCCAGCAGTTTCTTTAGCCGGGACAGGCACAAAGCTTTCTTT.